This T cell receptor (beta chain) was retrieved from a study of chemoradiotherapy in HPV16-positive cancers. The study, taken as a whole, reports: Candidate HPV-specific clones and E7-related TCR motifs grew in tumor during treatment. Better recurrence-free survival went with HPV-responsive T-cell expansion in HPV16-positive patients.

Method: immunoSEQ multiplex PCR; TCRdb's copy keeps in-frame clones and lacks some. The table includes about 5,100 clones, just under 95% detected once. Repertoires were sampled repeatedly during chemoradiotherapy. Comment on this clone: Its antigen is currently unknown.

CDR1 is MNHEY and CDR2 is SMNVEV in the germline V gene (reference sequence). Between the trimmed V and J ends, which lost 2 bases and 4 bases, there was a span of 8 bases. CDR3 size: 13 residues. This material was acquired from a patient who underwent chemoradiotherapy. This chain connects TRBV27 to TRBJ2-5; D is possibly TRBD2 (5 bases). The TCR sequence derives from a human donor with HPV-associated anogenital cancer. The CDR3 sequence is CASSLVAGETQYF. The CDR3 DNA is TGTGCCAGCAGTTTAGTCGCGGGAGAGACCCAGTACTTC.